The 10 T cell receptor beta chains presented below share a single source sample, sequenced in a study of CD8+CD57+ T cells in acquired aplastic anemia. The study profiled TCR beta VDJ and CDR3 using genomic DNA as template. TCRdb re-called the reads through MiXCR, storing one row per CDR3 protein. The table includes more than 100,000 distinct CDR3 sequences, 35% to 50% detected once. The sequencing input was sorted CD4+, CD8+, or CD8+CD57+ T cells (not recorded which) from PBMCs. These receptors came from a human donor in good health, serving as a control.

V and J are TRBV29-1 and TRBJ2-3; possibly TRBD1 for D (5 bases). The length of the CDR3 is 13 residues. Germline values: CDR1 SQVTM, CDR2 ANQGSEA. V lost 6 bases, J lost 6 bases, and 16 bases lay in between. CDR3 residues: CSVVQVRGDTQYF. DNA for the CDR3: TGCAGCGTCGTACAGGTAAGAGGTGATACGCAGTATTTT.

The DNA for the CDR3 is TGTGCCAGCAGTTTATCAGGGCAAATTAACACTGAAGCTTTCTTT. Its translation is CASSLSGQINTEAFF. This chain connects TRBV27 to TRBJ1-1, with unresolved D. The CDR3 length is 15 residues. Germline V gene data show CDR1 as MNHEY and CDR2 as SMNVEV (reference sequence). The V and J ends lost 0 bases and 2 bases respectively, with 10 bases between them.

This clonotype was detected only once. CDR3 residues: CASSPGGGTEAFF. The DNA for the CDR3 is TGCGCCAGCAGTCCGGGAGGAGGAACTGAAGCTTTCTTT. V and J are TRBV10-1 and TRBJ1-1; D is uncertain. Looked up from germline, CDR1 is WNHNN and CDR2 is SYGVQD (reference sequence). The CDR3 consists of 13 residues. V dropped 5 bases and J dropped 5 bases, with 12 bases sitting between them.

This clonotype has at least ten counts. The gene calls are TRBV15 and TRBJ1-3, with no clear D. Trimming cost V 0 bases and J 9 bases, with 6 bases left between them. The CDR3 runs to 12 residues. From germline, CDR1 is LNHNV and CDR2 YYDKDF (reference sequence). CDR3 residues: CATSRDLITIYF. CDR3 sequence (DNA): TGTGCCACCAGCAGAGATTTAATCACCATATATTTT.

This clonotype was seen a handful of times. A clone one base away is much larger, so this may be a read error. The chain joins TRBV19 to TRBJ2-2; the match to TRBD2 covers 9 bases. The CDR3 runs 16 residues. Germline values: CDR1 LNHDA, CDR2 SQIVND (reference sequence). J lost 8 bases, V lost 5 bases, and 12 bases had no gene match. The CDR3 nucleotides are TGTGCCAGTAGTGGAGGGGTGGCTAGCGGGGTTGGGGAGCTGTTTTTT. It codes for CASSGGVASGVGELFF. Full variable domain (missing parts from reference TRBV19 and TRBJ2-2): DGGITQSPKYLFRKEGQNVTLSCEQNLNHDAMYWYRQDPGQGLRLIYYSQIVNDFQKGDIAEGYSVSREKKESFPLTVTSAQKNPTAFYLCASSGGVASGVGELFFGEGSRLTVL.

This clonotype was counted many times. J is TRBJ2-7 and V is TRBV24-1; 9 bases agree with TRBD1. The CDR3 extends over 11 amino acids. Trimming removed 5 bases from V and 12 bases from J; junction bases left unmatched: 4. The V gene's germline CDR1 is KGHDR and CDR2 SFDVKD. CDR3 coding DNA: TGTGCCACCAGTGCGGGGGACAGGGTGTACTTC. Translated, it gives CATSAGDRVYF.

This clonotype has a count of ten or more. V gene TRBV4-1 combines with J gene TRBJ1-2; D unresolved. From germline, CDR1 is MGHRA and CDR2 YSYEKL. Trimming shortened V by 1 base and J by 8 bases, and 20 bases separated the two germline ends. The CDR3 is 16 amino acids. The CDR3 DNA reads as TGCGCCAGCAGCCAAGGTGAGGTGAACCGCGTTGGGGGCTACACCTTC. It translates to CASSQGEVNRVGGYTF.

In this sample, this clonotype turned up many times. The chain recombines TRBV12-3 or TRBV12-4 with TRBJ1-1; D uncertain. CDR3 length equals 14 residues. The germline V and J ends were trimmed by 4 bases and 2 bases, with 11 bases remaining between them. CDR3 region: CASSSTPLNTEAFF. CDR3 nucleotides: TGTGCCAGCAGTTCAACCCCACTTAACACTGAAGCTTTCTTT.

As to this clonotype: A clone one base away is much larger, so this may be a read error. The chain combines TRBV20-1 with TRBJ1-2; D is unresolved. The CDR3 spans 11 residues. In germline, CDR1 is DFQATT, CDR2 SNEGSKA (reference sequence). V lost 2 bases, J lost 6 bases, and 7 bases lay in between. The CDR3 region is CSARMDHGYTF. CDR3 in DNA: TGCAGTGCTAGAATGGACCATGGCTACACCTTC.

The gene calls are TRBV7-2 and TRBJ1-1; D ambiguous. Germline V CDR1 and CDR2: SGHTA, FQGNSA. The CDR3 loop spans 12 amino acids. The V end lost 8 bases, the J end lost 3 bases, and 10 bases lay between the germline ends. The CDR3 reads CASDFRDTEAFF. DNA of the CDR3: TGTGCCAGCGACTTTCGGGACACTGAAGCTTTCTTT.